This is a list of T cell receptor beta chains from one sample in a study of T cells in Graves' hyperthyroidism and ophthalmopathy. TCRdb reprocessed the multiplex PCR reads with MiXCR, giving one entry per CDR3 protein. In the table there are more than 350,000 distinct CDR3 sequences, around 14% of which are singletons. Sequencing input: blood. The receptors come from a woman aged 25 to 39 with Graves' hyperthyroidism. The CDR3 runs from the conserved cysteine through the conserved F or W. A D gene is named only where the DNA matches it firmly. Clone size, where shown, is once, few, many, or a class for clones that have expanded.

cdr3_length,d_call,v_call,clone_size,j_call,cdr3_nt,cdr3_aa
17,.,TRBV7-2,.,TRBJ1-6,TGTGCCAGCAGCCTGTCTATTCGTTCCGGGGGTAATTCACCCCTCCACTTT,CASSLSIRSGGNSPLHF
17,TRBD2,TRBV3-1,many,TRBJ2-7,TGTGCCAGCAGGGGTTGGAGCGGGAGCCACCTTACCTACGAGCAGTACTTC,CASRGWSGSHLTYEQYF
16,.,TRBV28,many,TRBJ2-1,TGTGCCAGCAGTCCGGCCCTCGGGGTAGTCTACAATGAGCAGTTCTTC,CASSPALGVVYNEQFF
19,.,TRBV6-2/TRBV6-3,many,TRBJ1-1,TGTGCCAGCAGTTACTCGATCTCGGGGCCGACGGCCATGAACACTGAAGCTTTCTTT,CASSYSISGPTAMNTEAFF
20,TRBD2,TRBV12-3/TRBV12-4,.,TRBJ2-2,TGTGCCAGCAGCCAGGGACCGGGACGGAGCCTAGCGGGAGCCGCCGGGGAGCTGTTTTTT,CASSQGPGRSLAGAAGELFF
17,.,TRBV7-2,many,TRBJ2-6,TGTGCCAGCAGCTTAGACGGTAGGAGCTCTGGGGCCAACGTCCTGACTTTC,CASSLDGRSSGANVLTF
15,TRBD1,TRBV7-9,.,TRBJ2-1,TGTGCCAGCAGATCCGGGACAGGCTCCTACAATGAGCAGTTCTTC,CASRSGTGSYNEQFF
16,TRBD1,TRBV7-9,many,TRBJ2-7,TGTGCCAGCAGCTTAGCGGGACAGGGAAGGGGCTACGAGCAGTACTTC,CASSLAGQGRGYEQYF
14,TRBD1,TRBV6-1,.,TRBJ2-7,TGTGCCAGCACCCGACAGGGGACCGACTACGAGCAGTACTTC,CASTRQGTDYEQYF
15,TRBD1,TRBV3-1,few,TRBJ1-6,TGTGCCAGCAGCGGGGGGACAGCTCTTGAGGCACCCCTCCACTTT,CASSGGTALEAPLHF
14,.,TRBV5-5,.,TRBJ2-7,TGTGCCAGCAGTTCCGGGGTAGCGAGTTACGAGCAGTACTTC,CASSSGVASYEQYF
16,TRBD2,TRBV4-1,.,TRBJ2-7,TGCGCCAGCAGCCAAGGGCCGACTAGCGGTACCTACGAGCAGTACTTC,CASSQGPTSGTYEQYF
15,.,TRBV20-1,few,TRBJ1-1,TGCAGTGCTAGAGAGGGACCTAGACGGGGCACTGAAGCTTTCTTT,CSAREGPRRGTEAFF
11,.,TRBV14,few,TRBJ2-1,TGTGCCAGCAGCCATTTCGATGAGCAGTTCTTC,CASSHFDEQFF
11,.,TRBV20-1,many,TRBJ2-1,TGCAGTGTAGCAACGAAAAGAGAGCAGTTCTTC,CSVATKREQFF
14,.,TRBV4-1,few,TRBJ2-2,TGCGCCAGCAGCCGTAGTGCGAACACCGGGGAGCTGTTTTTT,CASSRSANTGELFF
17,TRBD1,TRBV7-8,few,TRBJ2-3,TGTGCCAGCAGTTACAATCCACCGGGACAGAGCGCAGATACGCAGTATTTT,CASSYNPPGQSADTQYF
17,TRBD2,TRBV24-1,many,TRBJ2-3,TGTGCCACCAGTGATAAGCAGCGGGAGATAAGTACAGATACGCAGTATTTT,CATSDKQREISTDTQYF
15,.,TRBV28,.,TRBJ1-1,TGTGCCAGCAGTTTATTGGCCGGCTGGAGGACTGAAGCTTTCTTT,CASSLLAGWRTEAFF
13,.,TRBV12-3/TRBV12-4,many,TRBJ2-3,TGTGCCAGCAGGACTTTGGGGGAAGATACGCAGTATTTT,CASRTLGEDTQYF
14,.,TRBV11-1,.,TRBJ2-1,TGTGCCTGCACCGTCGAGTACTCCTACAATGAGCAGTTCTTC,CACTVEYSYNEQFF
17,.,TRBV2,.,TRBJ1-4,TGTGCCAGCAGTGAAGCGCTTTTTGCTGAAGCTAATGAAAAACTGTTTTTT,CASSEALFAEANEKLFF
15,.,TRBV7-2,many,TRBJ2-2,TGTGCCAGCAGCTTCCGGACTACCGCCACCGGGGAGCTGTTTTTT,CASSFRTTATGELFF
15,.,TRBV5-1,few,TRBJ2-2,TGCGCCAGCAGCTTGAACACAGCAAACACCGGGGAGCTGTTTTTT,CASSLNTANTGELFF
15,TRBD2,TRBV20-1,.,TRBJ2-1,TGCAGTGCTAGGACTAGCGGCTTCTCCTACAATGAGCAGTTCTTC,CSARTSGFSYNEQFF
12,.,TRBV9,.,TRBJ2-2,TGTGCCGGCAGCCGCAACACCGGGGAGCTGTTTTTT,CAGSRNTGELFF
16,.,TRBV29-1,.,TRBJ1-4,TGCAGCGTTGGTGCTGGGGAGGGGGCAACTAATGAAAAACTGTTTTTT,CSVGAGEGATNEKLFF
15,TRBD1,TRBV6-9,.,TRBJ2-5,TGTGTCAGCAGTTCCGGGACAGGAACCAGGGAGACCCAGTACTTC,CVSSSGTGTRETQYF
15,TRBD1,TRBV27,many,TRBJ2-5,TGTGCCAGCAGCCCACGGGACAGGTTATCAGAGACCCAGTACTTC,CASSPRDRLSETQYF
14,.,TRBV13,many,TRBJ2-7,TGTGCCAGCAGTTCCCTGGGTAATGACTACGAACAGTACTTC,CASSSLGNDYEQYF
14,.,TRBV28,many,TRBJ2-3,TGTGCCAGTAAGCGCGATGATGGCACAGATACGCAGTATTTT,CASKRDDGTDTQYF
12,.,TRBV30,.,TRBJ1-1,TGTGCCTGGGGTGGGCTCTCTACTGAAGCTTTCTTT,CAWGGLSTEAFF
15,.,TRBV19,few,TRBJ2-1,TGTGCCAGTAGTATAGTCACCGGGCCAGCCAATGAGCAGTTCTTC,CASSIVTGPANEQFF
12,.,TRBV28,many,TRBJ2-7,TGTGCCAGCAGATCCGGGTTATACGAGCAGTACTTC,CASRSGLYEQYF
14,.,TRBV28,.,TRBJ1-5,TGTGCCAGCAGTTCGACCGGGGGGACTCAGCCCCAGCATTTT,CASSSTGGTQPQHF
16,TRBD1,TRBV28,few,TRBJ1-6,TGTGCCAGCAGTTCACCTGGACAGGGAGTTAATTCACCCCTCCACTTT,CASSSPGQGVNSPLHF
16,TRBD2,TRBV11-2,.,TRBJ2-7,TGTGCCAGCAGCTTAGATACCAGCGGGACCTCCTACGAGCAGTACTTC,CASSLDTSGTSYEQYF
14,TRBD1,TRBV6-5,many,TRBJ2-7,TGTGCCAGCAGTTACGGGACAGGGGTCTACGAGCAGTACTTC,CASSYGTGVYEQYF
15,TRBD2,TRBV20-1,.,TRBJ2-7,TGCAGTGCTAGAGGTACTAGCGGGAGTATCGGCGAGCAGTACTTC,CSARGTSGSIGEQYF
15,.,TRBV6-6,many,TRBJ2-3,TGTGCCAGCAGTTACAACCCGGGAGTGTCGGATACGCAGTATTTT,CASSYNPGVSDTQYF
14,.,TRBV6-1,few,TRBJ1-5,TGTGCCAGCAGAAGGGGTATAAGCAATCAGCCCCAGCATTTT,CASRRGISNQPQHF
13,.,TRBV6-1,many,TRBJ1-5,TGTGCCAGCAGGCGCGCGGGGGGTCAGCCCCAGCATTTT,CASRRAGGQPQHF
16,.,TRBV14,few,TRBJ2-7,TGTGCCAGCAGCTATGCACCAGGCAACCCAAGTTACGAGCAGTACTTC,CASSYAPGNPSYEQYF
11,.,TRBV6-2/TRBV6-3,.,TRBJ1-1,TGTGCCAGCAGTTCCGCCACTGAAGCTTTCTTT,CASSSATEAFF
14,TRBD2,TRBV11-2,many,TRBJ2-1,TGTGCCAGCAGCTTAGACGGGAGGGACAATGAGCAGTTCTTC,CASSLDGRDNEQFF
14,.,TRBV28,.,TRBJ1-2,TGTGCCAGCAGTGTCCGCACCCTGGGGTATGGCTACACCTTC,CASSVRTLGYGYTF
15,.,TRBV19,few,TRBJ1-5,TGTGCCAGTAGTATAGACGGCGGACTCAATCAGCCCCAGCATTTT,CASSIDGGLNQPQHF
13,.,TRBV5-5,many,TRBJ2-1,TGTGCCAGCAGCTTCTACAGCTACAATGAGCAGTTCTTC,CASSFYSYNEQFF
14,TRBD1,TRBV2,many,TRBJ1-2,TGTGCCAGCAGTGGACAGGGGGTGAACTATGGCTACACCTTC,CASSGQGVNYGYTF